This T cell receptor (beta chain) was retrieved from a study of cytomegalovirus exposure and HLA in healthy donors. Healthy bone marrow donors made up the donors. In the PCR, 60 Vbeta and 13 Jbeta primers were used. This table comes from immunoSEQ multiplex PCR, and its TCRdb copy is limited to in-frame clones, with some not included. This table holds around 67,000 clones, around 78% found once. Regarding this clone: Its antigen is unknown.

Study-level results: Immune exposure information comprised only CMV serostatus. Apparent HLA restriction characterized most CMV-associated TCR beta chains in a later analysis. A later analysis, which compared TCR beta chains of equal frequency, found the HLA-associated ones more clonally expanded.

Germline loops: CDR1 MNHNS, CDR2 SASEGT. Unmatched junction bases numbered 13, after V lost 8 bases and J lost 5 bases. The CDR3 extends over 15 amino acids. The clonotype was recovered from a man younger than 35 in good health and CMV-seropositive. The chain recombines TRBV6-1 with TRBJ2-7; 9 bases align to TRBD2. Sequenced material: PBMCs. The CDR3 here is CASGSIAGETNEQYF. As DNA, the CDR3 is TGTGCCAGCGGATCAATAGCGGGAGAAACAAACGAGCAGTACTTC.